The rows below give T cell receptor beta chains drawn from one sample of a study of HIV-infected patients and healthy controls. TCRdb independently ran MiXCR on the 5' RACE reads; one entry per CDR3 protein. Counted here are roughly 20,000 distinct CDR3 sequences, roughly 8.7% occurring once; the ten biggest clones make up around 20%. Source: blood, taken during antiretroviral therapy. These TCRs come from an adult with HIV infection. The CDR3 runs from the conserved cysteine through the conserved F or W. Fields, in order: V gene, J gene, D gene, clone size, CDR3 protein, CDR3 DNA. D genes are given only for firm matches. Rows may omit the clone size; those that give it use once, few, many or a size class.

TRBV30,TRBJ1-1,.,few,CAWSAVGWAEAFF,TGTGCCTGGAGTGCCGTAGGGTGGGCTGAAGCTTTCTTT
TRBV4-1,TRBJ2-7,.,many,CASSQAMTSYEQYF,TGCGCCAGCAGCCAAGCAATGACATCCTACGAGCAGTACTTC
TRBV4-2,TRBJ2-1,.,many,CASSQTQGYNEQFF,TGTGCCAGCAGCCAAACCCAGGGGTACAATGAGCAGTTCTTC
TRBV2,TRBJ2-1,TRBD2,few,CASSGLAGGAEQFF,TGTGCCAGCAGTGGTCTAGCGGGAGGGGCTGAGCAGTTCTTC
TRBV28,TRBJ2-1,TRBD2,many,CASRSRGTSGIYKYNEQFF,TGTGCCAGCAGATCCAGGGGGACTAGCGGGATTTATAAGTACAATGAGCAGTTCTTC
TRBV29-1,TRBJ1-2,TRBD1,many,CSLAGGQDYGYTF,TGCAGCCTCGCAGGGGGGCAAGACTATGGCTACACCTTC
TRBV5-1,TRBJ2-3,TRBD2,many,CASSLDSGSVQYF,TGCGCCAGCAGCTTGGACAGCGGGAGCGTGCAGTATTTT
TRBV28,TRBJ1-5,.,many,CASSSKTGIAQPQHF,TGTGCCAGCAGTTCCAAGACAGGAATAGCGCAGCCCCAGCATTTT
TRBV20-1,TRBJ2-3,TRBD2,many,CSAIPGLALPDTQYF,TGCAGTGCTATCCCGGGACTAGCTCTACCAGATACGCAGTATTTT
TRBV10-2,TRBJ2-1,TRBD2,many,CASSGGDYSINEQFF,TGCGCCAGCAGTGGAGGGGACTACTCGATCAATGAGCAGTTCTTC
TRBV5-5,TRBJ2-3,TRBD2,many,CASSFLAGGPDTQYF,TGTGCCAGCAGCTTCCTAGCGGGAGGCCCAGATACGCAGTATTTT
TRBV4-2,TRBJ2-3,TRBD2,.,CASSHEREGTDTQYF,TGTGCCAGCAGCCACGAGCGGGAGGGCACAGATACGCAGTATTTT
TRBV4-3,TRBJ1-5,.,.,CASSQDRWGSNQPQHF,TGCGCCAGCAGCCAAGATAGATGGGGAAGCAATCAGCCCCAGCATTTT
TRBV20-1,TRBJ2-4,.,many,CSARNPGRVAKNIQYF,TGCAGTGCTAGAAATCCCGGAAGGGTAGCCAAAAACATTCAGTACTTC
TRBV21-1,TRBJ2-7,.,many,CASSKIRATGSEYEQYF,TGTGCCAGCAGCAAAATACGCGCGACAGGCAGCGAATACGAGCAGTACTTC
TRBV27,TRBJ2-1,TRBD1,many,CASSIPTGTYNEQFF,TGTGCCAGCAGTATCCCGACAGGGACCTACAATGAGCAGTTCTTC
TRBV7-3,TRBJ2-3,.,many,CASSLMGPIGTDTQYF,TGTGCCAGCAGCTTAATGGGCCCTATCGGCACAGATACGCAGTATTTT
TRBV2,TRBJ2-2,.,many,CASSAAAGNTGELFF,TGTGCCAGCAGTGCAGCAGCGGGGAACACCGGGGAGCTGTTTTTT
TRBV7-9,TRBJ2-2,TRBD2,few,CASSKTSGSYTGELFF,TGTGCCAGCAGCAAAACTAGCGGGAGTTACACCGGGGAGCTGTTTTTT
TRBV6-5,TRBJ2-3,.,many,CASTRGRADTQYF,TGTGCCAGCACCCGTGGGCGTGCAGATACGCAGTATTTT
TRBV6-1,TRBJ1-5,TRBD1,many,CATSDRSNQPQHF,TGTGCCACCTCGGACAGGAGCAATCAGCCCCAGCATTTT
TRBV28,TRBJ2-1,TRBD2,.,CASSYRASGTPSWFF,TGTGCCAGCAGTTATCGGGCTAGCGGGACCCCATCTTGGTTCTTC
TRBV19,TRBJ1-5,.,many,CASSILWGGNQPQHF,TGTGCCAGTAGTATATTATGGGGCGGCAATCAGCCCCAGCATTTT
TRBV7-9,TRBJ2-3,TRBD2,many,CASSWIFALIAGGVDTQYF,TGTGCCAGCAGCTGGATATTTGCCCTTATAGCGGGAGGTGTAGATACGCAGTATTTT
TRBV7-2,TRBJ2-7,.,medium-sized,CASTPEGYEQYF,TGTGCCAGCACCCCAGAGGGTTACGAGCAGTACTTC
TRBV14,TRBJ2-1,.,.,CASSQGPSYNEQFF,TGTGCCAGCAGCCAAGGCCCCTCCTACAATGAGCAGTTCTTC
TRBV12-3/TRBV12-4,TRBJ2-3,.,many,CASSLEFSLETDTQYF,TGTGCCAGCAGTTTAGAATTTAGTCTGGAGACAGATACGCAGTATTTT
TRBV20-1,TRBJ2-5,TRBD2,many,CSAGTSGRETQYF,TGCAGTGCAGGGACTAGCGGGAGAGAGACCCAGTACTTC
TRBV12-3/TRBV12-4,TRBJ1-5,.,.,CASSRDVGSNQPQHF,TGTGCCAGCAGCCGGGACGTTGGAAGCAATCAGCCCCAGCATTTT
TRBV5-1,TRBJ2-7,TRBD2,large,CASSLVGLAESYEQYF,TGCGCCAGCAGCTTGGTAGGACTAGCTGAATCCTACGAGCAGTACTTC
TRBV18,TRBJ2-2,TRBD1,many,CASSPRTGIGGELFF,TGTGCCAGCTCACCGCGGACAGGGATCGGCGGGGAGCTGTTTTTT
TRBV13,TRBJ1-2,.,many,CASSLGSGYGYTF,TGTGCCAGCAGCTTAGGTTCAGGGTATGGCTACACCTTC
TRBV11-2,TRBJ2-2,TRBD2,few,CASSPIAPRSGGGGELFF,TGTGCCAGCAGCCCCATAGCCCCTCGAAGCGGGGGGGGCGGGGAGCTGTTTTTT
TRBV11-2,TRBJ2-1,.,.,CASSLGTYNEQFF,TGTGCCAGCAGCTTAGGTACCTACAATGAGCAGTTCTTC
TRBV5-1,TRBJ2-3,.,.,CASSLIQGGDTQYF,TGCGCCAGCAGCTTGATCCAGGGAGGAGATACGCAGTATTTT
TRBV6-2/TRBV6-3,TRBJ2-1,TRBD2,many,CASSYSARTSTSEQFF,TGTGCCAGCAGTTACTCGGCTCGGACTAGTACCAGTGAGCAGTTCTTC
TRBV29-1,TRBJ2-2,.,many,CSVREINTGELFF,TGCAGCGTCCGGGAGATTAACACCGGGGAGCTGTTTTTT
TRBV4-1,TRBJ2-7,TRBD1,few,CASSRGTGQRNYEQYF,TGCGCCAGCAGCCGAGGGACAGGACAAAGGAATTACGAGCAGTACTTC
TRBV20-1,TRBJ2-7,TRBD1,many,CSATDRAVWPYEQYF,TGCAGTGCTACCGACAGGGCCGTGTGGCCCTACGAGCAGTACTTC
TRBV7-9,TRBJ2-7,.,many,CASSLSVGEQYF,TGTGCCAGCAGCTTAAGCGTCGGCGAGCAGTACTTC
TRBV6-5,TRBJ2-5,.,.,CASTTSPSQETQYF,TGTGCCAGCACCACCTCTCCTAGCCAAGAGACCCAGTACTTC
TRBV20-1,TRBJ2-2,TRBD2,few,CSARVLAGITGELFF,TGCAGTGCTAGAGTACTAGCGGGGATAACCGGGGAGCTGTTTTTT
TRBV20-1,TRBJ1-1,.,medium-sized,CSASRGVGNTEAFF,TGCAGTGCTTCTCGAGGGGTAGGGAACACTGAAGCTTTCTTT
TRBV27,TRBJ2-3,.,few,CASSKSAAGKRTQYF,TGTGCCAGCAGTAAATCCGCAGCGGGCAAGAGGACGCAGTATTTT